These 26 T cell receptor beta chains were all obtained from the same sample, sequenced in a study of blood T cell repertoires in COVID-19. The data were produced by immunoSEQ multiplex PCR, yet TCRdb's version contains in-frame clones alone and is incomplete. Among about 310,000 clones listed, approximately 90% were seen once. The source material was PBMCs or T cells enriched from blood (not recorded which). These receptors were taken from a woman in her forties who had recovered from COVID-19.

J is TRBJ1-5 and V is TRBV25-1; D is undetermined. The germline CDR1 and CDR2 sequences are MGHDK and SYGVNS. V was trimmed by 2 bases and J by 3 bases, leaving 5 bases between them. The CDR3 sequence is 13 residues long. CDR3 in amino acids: CASSEEVNQPQHF. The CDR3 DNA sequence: TGTGCCAGCAGTGAAGAGGTCAATCAGCCCCAGCATTTT. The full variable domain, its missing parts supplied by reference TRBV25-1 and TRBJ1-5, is EADIYQTPRYLVIGTGKKITLECSQTMGHDKMYWYQQDPGMELHLIHYSYGVNSTEKGDLSSESTVSRIRTEHFPLTLESARPSHTSQYLCASSEEVNQPQHFGDGTRLSIL.

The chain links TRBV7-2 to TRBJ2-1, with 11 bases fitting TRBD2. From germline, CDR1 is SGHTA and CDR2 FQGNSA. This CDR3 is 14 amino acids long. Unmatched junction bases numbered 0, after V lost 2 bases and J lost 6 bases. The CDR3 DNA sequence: TGTGCCAGCAGCTTAACTAGCGGGAGCAATGAGCAGTTCTTC. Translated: CASSLTSGSNEQFF.

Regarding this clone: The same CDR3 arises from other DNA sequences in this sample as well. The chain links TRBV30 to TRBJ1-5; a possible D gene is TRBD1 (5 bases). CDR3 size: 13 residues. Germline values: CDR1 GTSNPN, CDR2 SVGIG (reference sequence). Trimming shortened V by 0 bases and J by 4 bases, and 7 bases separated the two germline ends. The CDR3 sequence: CAWSVGGNQPQHF. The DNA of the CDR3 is TGTGCCTGGAGTGTCGGGGGAAATCAGCCCCAGCATTTT.

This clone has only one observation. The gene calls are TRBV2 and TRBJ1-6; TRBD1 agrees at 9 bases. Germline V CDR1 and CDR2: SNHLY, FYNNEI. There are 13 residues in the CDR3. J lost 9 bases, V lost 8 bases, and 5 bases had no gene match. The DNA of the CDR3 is TGTGCCAGCCCCGGGGACAGGGTTTCACCCCTCCACTTT. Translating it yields CASPGDRVSPLHF.

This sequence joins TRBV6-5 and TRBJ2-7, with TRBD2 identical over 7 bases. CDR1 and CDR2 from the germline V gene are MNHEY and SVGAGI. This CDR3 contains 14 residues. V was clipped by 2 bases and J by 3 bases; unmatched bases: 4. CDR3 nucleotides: TGTGCCAGCAGTTACCGGGGGGAGGGCTACGAGCAGTACTTC. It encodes CASSYRGEGYEQYF.

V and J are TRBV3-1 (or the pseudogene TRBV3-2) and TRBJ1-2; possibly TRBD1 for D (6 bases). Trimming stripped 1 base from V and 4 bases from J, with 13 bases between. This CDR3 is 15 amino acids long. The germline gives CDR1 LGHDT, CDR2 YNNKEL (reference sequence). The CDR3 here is CASSQAGEMGYGYTF. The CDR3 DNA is TGTGCCAGCAGCCAAGCAGGGGAGATGGGCTATGGCTACACCTTC.

The CDR3, as DNA: TGTGCCAGCAGCCGGAGCTCTGGGGCCAACGTCCTGACTTTC. It is translated as CASSRSSGANVLTF. The chain carries TRBV25-1 and TRBJ2-6; D is uncertain. CDR3 size: 14 residues. Germline V lookup: CDR1 MGHDK, CDR2 SYGVNS. The V end was cut by 6 bases, the J end by 0 bases, with 6 bases between.

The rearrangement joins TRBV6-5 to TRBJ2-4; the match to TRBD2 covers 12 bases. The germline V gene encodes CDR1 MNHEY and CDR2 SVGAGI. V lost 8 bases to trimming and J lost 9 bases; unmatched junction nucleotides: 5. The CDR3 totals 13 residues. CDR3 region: CASLAGGMGIQYF. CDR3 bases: TGTGCCAGCCTAGCGGGGGGGATGGGCATTCAGTACTTC.

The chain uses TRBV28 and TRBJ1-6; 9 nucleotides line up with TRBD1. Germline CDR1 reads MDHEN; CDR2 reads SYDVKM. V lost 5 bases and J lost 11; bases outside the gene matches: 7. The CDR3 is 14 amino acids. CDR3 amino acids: CASSPGQGRAPLHF. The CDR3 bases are TGTGCCAGCAGTCCAGGACAGGGGAGGGCACCCCTCCACTTT.

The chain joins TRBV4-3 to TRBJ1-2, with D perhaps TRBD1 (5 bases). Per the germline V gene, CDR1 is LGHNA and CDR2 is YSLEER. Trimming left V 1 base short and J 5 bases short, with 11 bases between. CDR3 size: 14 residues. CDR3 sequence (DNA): TGCGCCAGCAGCCAAGGGAGGGGACGGTATGGCTACACCTTC. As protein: CASSQGRGRYGYTF.

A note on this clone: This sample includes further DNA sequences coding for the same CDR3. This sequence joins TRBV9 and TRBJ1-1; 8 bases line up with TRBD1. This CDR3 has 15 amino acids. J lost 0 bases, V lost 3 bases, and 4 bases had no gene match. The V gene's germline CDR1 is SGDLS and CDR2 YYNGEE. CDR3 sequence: CASSGGTGLNTEAFF. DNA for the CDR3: TGTGCCAGCAGCGGGGGGACAGGTTTGAACACTGAAGCTTTCTTT.

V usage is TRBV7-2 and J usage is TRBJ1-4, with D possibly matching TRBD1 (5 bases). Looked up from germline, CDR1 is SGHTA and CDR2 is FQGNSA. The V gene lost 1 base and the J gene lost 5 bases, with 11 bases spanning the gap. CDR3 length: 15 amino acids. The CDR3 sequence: CASSLVTGPNEKLFF. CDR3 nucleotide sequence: TGTGCCAGCAGCTTAGTTACAGGCCCCAATGAAAAACTGTTTTTT.

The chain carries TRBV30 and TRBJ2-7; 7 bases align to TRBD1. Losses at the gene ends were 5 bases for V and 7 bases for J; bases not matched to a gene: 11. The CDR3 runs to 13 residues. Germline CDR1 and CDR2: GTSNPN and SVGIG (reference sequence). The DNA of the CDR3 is TGTGCCTGGTCAGGGGGTCCGGCGAGGGAGCAGTACTTC. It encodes CAWSGGPAREQYF.

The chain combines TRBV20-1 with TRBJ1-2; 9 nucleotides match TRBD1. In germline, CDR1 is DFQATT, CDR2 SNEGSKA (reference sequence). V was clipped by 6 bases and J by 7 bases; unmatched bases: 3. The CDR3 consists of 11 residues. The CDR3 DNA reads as TGCAGTGCCAAACAGGGGGCTGGCTACACCTTC. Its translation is CSAKQGAGYTF.

The CDR3 reads CSVEDTGYEQYF. CDR3 DNA: TGCAGCGTTGAAGACACAGGGTACGAGCAGTACTTC. The J gene is TRBJ2-7, the V gene TRBV29-1, with a weak D call TRBD1 (6 bases). The germline V and J ends were trimmed by 0 bases and 4 bases, with 7 bases remaining between them. CDR3 size: 12 residues. From germline, CDR1 is SQVTM and CDR2 ANQGSEA.

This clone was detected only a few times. The CDR3 protein is CASSKGQLSYGYTF. In nucleotides, the CDR3 is TGTGCCAGCAGCAAGGGACAGCTTTCCTATGGCTACACCTTC. The chain links TRBV9 to TRBJ1-2; 7 bases fit TRBD1. This CDR3 has 14 residues. Losses at the gene ends were 4 bases for V and 4 bases for J; bases not matched to a gene: 7. Germline V CDR1 and CDR2: SGDLS, YYNGEE. The whole variable domain, remainder taken from reference TRBV9 and TRBJ1-2, is DSGVTQTPKHLITATGQRVTLRCSPRSGDLSVYWYQQSLDQGLQFLIQYYNGEERAKGNILERFSAQQFPDLHSELNLSSLELGDSALYFCASSKGQLSYGYTFGSGTRLTVV.

The CDR3: CASSQMGLAGPYEQYF. CDR3 nucleotide sequence: TGTGCCAGCAGCCAGATGGGACTAGCGGGACCCTACGAGCAGTACTTC. The chain uses TRBV3-1 (or the pseudogene TRBV3-2) and TRBJ2-7, with 13 nucleotides matching TRBD2. Looked up from germline, CDR1 is LGHDT and CDR2 is YNNKEL (reference sequence). The CDR3 runs 16 residues. Trimming took 3 bases from V and 2 from J; bases not matched to a gene: 4.

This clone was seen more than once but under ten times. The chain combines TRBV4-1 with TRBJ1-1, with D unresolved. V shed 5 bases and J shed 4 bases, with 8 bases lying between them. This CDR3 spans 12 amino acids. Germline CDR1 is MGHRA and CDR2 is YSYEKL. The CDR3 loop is CASSNVVTEAFF. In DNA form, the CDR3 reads TGCGCCAGCAGCAATGTAGTCACTGAAGCTTTCTTT.

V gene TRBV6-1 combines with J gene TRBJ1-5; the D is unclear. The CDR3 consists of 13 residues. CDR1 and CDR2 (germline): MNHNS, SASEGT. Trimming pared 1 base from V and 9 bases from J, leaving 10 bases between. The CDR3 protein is CASSEDYGRPQHF. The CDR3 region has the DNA TGTGCCAGCAGTGAAGATTATGGGAGGCCCCAGCATTTT.

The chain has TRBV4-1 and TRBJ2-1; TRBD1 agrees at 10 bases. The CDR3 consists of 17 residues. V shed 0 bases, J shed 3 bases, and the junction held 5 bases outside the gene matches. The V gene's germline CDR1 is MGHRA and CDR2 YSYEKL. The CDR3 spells CASSQDKRTGGYNEQFF. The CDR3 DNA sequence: TGCGCCAGCAGCCAAGATAAAAGGACAGGGGGCTACAATGAGCAGTTCTTC.

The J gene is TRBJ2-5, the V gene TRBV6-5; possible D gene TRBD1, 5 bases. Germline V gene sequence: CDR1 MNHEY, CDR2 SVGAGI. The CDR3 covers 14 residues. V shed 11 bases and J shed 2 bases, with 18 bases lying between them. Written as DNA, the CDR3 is TGTGCCGCATCCCCCGCAGGGCAGCAAGAGACCCAGTACTTC. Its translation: CAASPAGQQETQYF.

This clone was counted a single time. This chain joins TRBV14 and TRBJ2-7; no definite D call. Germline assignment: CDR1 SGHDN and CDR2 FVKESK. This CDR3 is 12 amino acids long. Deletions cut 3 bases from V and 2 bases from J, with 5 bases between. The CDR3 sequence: CASSHTAYEQYF. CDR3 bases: TGTGCCAGCAGCCACACAGCCTACGAGCAGTACTTC.

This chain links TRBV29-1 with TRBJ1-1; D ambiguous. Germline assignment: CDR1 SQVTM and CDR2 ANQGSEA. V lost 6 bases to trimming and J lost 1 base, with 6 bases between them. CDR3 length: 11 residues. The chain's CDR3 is CSVLRNTEAFF. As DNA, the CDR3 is TGCAGCGTCCTAAGGAACACTGAAGCTTTCTTT. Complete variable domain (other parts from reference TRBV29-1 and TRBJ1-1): SAVISQKPSRDICQRGTSLTIQCQVDSQVTMMFWYRQQPGQSLTLIATANQGSEATYESGFVIDKFPISRPNLTFSTLTVSNMSPEDSSIYLCSVLRNTEAFFGQGTRLTVV.

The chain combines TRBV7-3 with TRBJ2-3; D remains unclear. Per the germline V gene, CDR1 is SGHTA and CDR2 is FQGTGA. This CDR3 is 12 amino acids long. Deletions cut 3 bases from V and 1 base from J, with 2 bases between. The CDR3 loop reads CASSFGTDTQYF. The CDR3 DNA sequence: TGTGCCAGCAGCTTCGGCACAGATACGCAGTATTTT.

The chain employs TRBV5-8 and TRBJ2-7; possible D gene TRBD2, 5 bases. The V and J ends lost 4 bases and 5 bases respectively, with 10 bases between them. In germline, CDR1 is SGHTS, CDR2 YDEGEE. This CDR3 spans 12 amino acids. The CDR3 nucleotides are TGTGCCAGCAGCAGGACGGGGAACGAGCAGTACTTC. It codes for CASSRTGNEQYF.

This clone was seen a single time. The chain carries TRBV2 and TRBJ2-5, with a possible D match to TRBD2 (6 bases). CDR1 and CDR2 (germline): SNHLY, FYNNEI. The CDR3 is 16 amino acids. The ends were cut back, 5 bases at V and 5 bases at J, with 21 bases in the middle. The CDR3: CASSYDNGGRIETQYF. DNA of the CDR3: TGTGCCAGCAGTTACGATAACGGGGGAAGGATCGAGACCCAGTACTTC.